This T cell receptor beta chain derives from a study of T-cell memory formation after mild COVID-19. The study, taken as a whole, reports: Those CD4+ clones that contracted were mainly in CM and EM (CD8+ ones in EMRA). CD4/CD8 balance held among clones contracting day 15 to 85, and later expanders leaned CD4+.

TCRdb fed the 5' RACE reads into MiXCR, producing one record per CDR3 protein. The table shows about 240,000 distinct CDR3 sequences, with 7.5% to 10% occurring only once. V was clipped by 1 base and J by 0 bases, with 5 bases between them. CDR1 is SGHRS and CDR2 is YFSETQ in the germline V gene. The CDR3 covers 15 residues. Points on this clonotype: The antigen remains unidentified.

V and J are TRBV5-1 and TRBJ2-6; D is unresolved. The material sequenced was PBMCs or a T cell subset sorted from them (not recorded which). The receptor was derived from a man younger than 35 who had mild COVID-19 (a few samples of this study predate the infection). Cell type and time point are not known. The CDR3 DNA sequence: TGCGCCAGCAGCTTGCCGCGCTCTGGGGCCAACGTCCTGACTTTC. Translation gives CASSLPRSGANVLTF.